The 14 T cell receptor beta chains below all came from one sample that was sequenced in a study of T cells in Graves' hyperthyroidism and ophthalmopathy. Researchers amplified the TCR beta CDR3 regions from RNA transcripts. RT-PCR in the first round (using the HTBI primer set) targeted the TCR CDR3. TCRdb used MiXCR to reprocess the multiplex PCR reads, holding one entry per CDR3 protein. The table has over 250,000 distinct CDR3 sequences, 25% to 30% seen once. Sequenced material: blood. The source of these receptors is a man aged 35 to 55 with Graves' hyperthyroidism that later progressed to Graves' ophthalmopathy.

This clonotype was detected many times. The chain couples TRBV20-1 to TRBJ1-1; D remains unclear. The CDR3 contains 12 residues. The V end lost 2 bases, the J end lost 1 base, and 5 bases lay between the germline ends. Germline V CDR1 and CDR2: DFQATT, SNEGSKA (reference sequence). CDR3: CSARRANTEAFF. The CDR3 nucleotides are TGCAGTGCTAGAAGGGCGAACACTGAAGCTTTCTTT.

This clonotype was recorded many times. The V gene is TRBV28, the J gene TRBJ2-2; D call uncertain. This CDR3 comprises 14 residues. Germline V gene sequence: CDR1 MDHEN, CDR2 SYDVKM. V gave up 2 bases and J gave up 8 bases, with 12 bases separating them. The CDR3 DNA follows: TGTGCCAGCAGTTTACTTCTCCCCGGGGGGGAGCTGTTTTTT. It encodes CASSLLLPGGELFF.

This chain links TRBV20-1 with TRBJ2-5, with 7 bases identical to TRBD2. The germline V gene encodes CDR1 DFQATT and CDR2 SNEGSKA (reference sequence). This CDR3 contains 12 residues. With 6 bases clipped from V and 5 bases from J, the junction kept 6 bases outside the gene matches. The CDR3 DNA is TGCAGTGCCGGACTAGTTGAGGAGACCCAGTACTTC. As protein: CSAGLVEETQYF.

This chain joins TRBV6-2 or TRBV6-3 and TRBJ2-5; D is uncertain. In germline, CDR1 is MNHEY, CDR2 SVGEGT. Trimming stripped 7 bases from V and 2 bases from J, with 11 bases between. CDR3 length equals 13 residues. In DNA form, the CDR3 reads TGTGCCAGCACCCTCCGGAGTCAAGAGACCCAGTACTTC. It translates to CASTLRSQETQYF.

This clonotype showed up many times. The chain uses TRBV18 and TRBJ2-5; D is uncertain. The V and J ends lost 4 bases and 5 bases respectively, with 11 bases between them. CDR1 is KGHSH and CDR2 is LQKENI in the germline V gene. The CDR3 runs to 13 residues. Written as DNA, the CDR3 is TGTGCCAGCTCACGGTCGAAGTGGGAGACCCAGTACTTC. This sequence encodes CASSRSKWETQYF. Drawing the rest from reference TRBV18 and TRBJ2-5, the complete variable domain is NAGVMQNPRHLVRRRGQEARLRCSPMKGHSHVYWYRQLPEEGLKFMVYLQKENIIDESGMPKERFSAEFPKEGPSILRIQQVVRGDSAAYFCASSRSKWETQYFGPGTRLLVL.

The rearrangement links TRBV6-2 or TRBV6-3 to TRBJ2-7; the D is unclear. Germline CDR1 reads MNHEY; CDR2 reads SVGEGT. CDR3 length: 15 amino acids. V was cut by 5 bases and J by 3 bases, with 17 bases left in between. CDR3 in amino acids: CASSHGRTLNYEQYF. In DNA form, the CDR3 reads TGTGCCAGCAGTCATGGTCGGACGCTGAACTACGAGCAGTACTTC.

This clonotype was seen repeatedly, ten times or more. This chain uses TRBV3-1 with TRBJ1-2, with 8 bases fitting TRBD1. The CDR3 length is 16 residues. Germline lookup yields CDR1 LGHDT and CDR2 YNNKEL (reference sequence). The J segment lost 7 bases and the V segment lost 5 bases, leaving 15 bases of the junction unmatched. The CDR3 loop reads CASSSRPGQASFGYTF. The CDR3 nucleotides read TGTGCCAGCAGCTCCCGACCGGGACAGGCTTCTTTTGGCTACACCTTC.

This rearrangement joins TRBV20-1 to TRBJ2-7; perhaps TRBD1 as D (5 bases). V dropped 0 bases and J dropped 2 bases, with 11 bases sitting between them. The CDR3 contains 14 residues. From germline, CDR1 is DFQATT and CDR2 SNEGSKA (reference sequence). For the CDR3, the DNA is TGCAGTGCTAGAGACAGGGCGCCCACCTACGAGCAGTACTTC. It is translated as CSARDRAPTYEQYF.

This clonotype was found many times. The gene calls are TRBV15 and TRBJ2-3; tentative D call: TRBD1 (6 bases). The V and J ends lost 1 base and 0 bases respectively, with 17 bases between them. This CDR3 is built from 18 residues. Germline CDR1 LNHNV, CDR2 YYDKDF (reference sequence). The CDR3 reads CATSRGGQGDYSTDTQYF. The CDR3 bases are TGTGCCACCAGCAGAGGGGGGCAAGGGGATTATAGCACAGATACGCAGTATTTT.

This clonotype was seen many times. The genes are TRBV10-3 and TRBJ2-7; weak D call: TRBD1 (6 bases). Germline CDR1 and CDR2: ENHRY and SYGVKD. This CDR3 contains 16 residues. The germline V and J ends were trimmed by 0 bases and 0 bases, with 12 bases remaining between them. In DNA, the CDR3 is TGTGCCATCAGTGAGTCTCTTGACAGGAGCTCCTACGAGCAGTACTTC. Translating it yields CAISESLDRSSYEQYF.

This clonotype was observed many times. The rearrangement joins TRBV5-1 to TRBJ2-7, with 10 bases identical to TRBD2. The CDR3 loop spans 15 amino acids. With 2 bases clipped from V and 2 bases from J, the junction kept 4 bases outside the gene matches. From germline, CDR1 is SGHRS and CDR2 YFSETQ. The CDR3 nucleotides read TGCGCCAGCAGCTTACGGACTAGCGGAGCCTACGAGCAGTACTTC. Translating it yields CASSLRTSGAYEQYF.

There are many counts of this clonotype. V is TRBV19 and J is TRBJ1-1; TRBD1 might be the D (5 bases). Germline V lookup: CDR1 LNHDA, CDR2 SQIVND (reference sequence). The CDR3 extends over 15 amino acids. V was clipped by 7 bases and J by 6 bases, with 21 bases between them. The CDR3: CASKPLDSGGAEAFF. In DNA, the CDR3 is TGTGCCAGTAAACCCCTTGACAGCGGAGGAGCTGAAGCTTTCTTT.

The gene calls are TRBV12-3 or TRBV12-4 and TRBJ1-1; 8 bases line up with TRBD1. V lost 5 bases and J lost 3; bases outside the gene matches: 5. CDR3 size: 14 residues. The CDR3 nucleotides read TGTGCCAGCAGTCTCAGGGGGCTGGACACTGAAGCTTTCTTT. Its translation is CASSLRGLDTEAFF.

The chain joins TRBV10-3 to TRBJ2-7; D call uncertain. Germline CDR1 is ENHRY and CDR2 is SYGVKD. The V end was cut by 6 bases, the J end by 4 bases, with 16 bases between. The CDR3 is 14 amino acids. The CDR3 sequence: CAISKGADGYEQYF. CDR3 coding DNA: TGTGCCATCAGCAAAGGAGCTGACGGGTACGAGCAGTACTTC.